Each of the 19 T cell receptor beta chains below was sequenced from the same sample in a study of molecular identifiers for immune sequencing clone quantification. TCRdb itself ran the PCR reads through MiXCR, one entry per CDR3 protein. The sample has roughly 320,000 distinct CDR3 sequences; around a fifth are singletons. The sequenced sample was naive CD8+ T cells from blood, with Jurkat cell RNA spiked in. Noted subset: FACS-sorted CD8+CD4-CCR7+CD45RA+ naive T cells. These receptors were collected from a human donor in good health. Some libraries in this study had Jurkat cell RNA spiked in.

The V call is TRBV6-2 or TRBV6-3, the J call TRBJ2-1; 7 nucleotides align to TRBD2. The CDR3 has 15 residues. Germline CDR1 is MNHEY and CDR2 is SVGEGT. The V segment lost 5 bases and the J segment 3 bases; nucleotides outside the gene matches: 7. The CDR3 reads CASSNPGLLYNEQFF. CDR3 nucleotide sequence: TGTGCCAGCAGTAACCCGGGACTACTCTACAATGAGCAGTTCTTC.

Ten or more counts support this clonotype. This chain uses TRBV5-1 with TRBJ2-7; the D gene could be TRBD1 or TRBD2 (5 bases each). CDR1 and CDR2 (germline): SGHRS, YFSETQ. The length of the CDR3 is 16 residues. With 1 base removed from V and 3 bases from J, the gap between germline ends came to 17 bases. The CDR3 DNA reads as TGCGCCAGCAGCTTGCTCCCCGGGACCCAACGCTACGAGCAGTACTTC. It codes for CASSLLPGTQRYEQYF. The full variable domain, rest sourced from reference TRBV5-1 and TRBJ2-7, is KAGVTQTPRYLIKTRGQQVTLSCSPISGHRSVSWYQQTPGQGLQFLFEYFSETQRNKGNFPGRFSGRQFSNSRSEMNVSTLELGDSALYLCASSLLPGTQRYEQYFGPGTRLTVT.

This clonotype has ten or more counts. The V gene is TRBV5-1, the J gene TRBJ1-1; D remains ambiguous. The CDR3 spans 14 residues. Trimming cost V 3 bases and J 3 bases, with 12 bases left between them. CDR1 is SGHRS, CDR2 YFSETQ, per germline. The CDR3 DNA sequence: TGCGCCAGCAGCTCGGAATCGGTCTACACTGAAGCTTTCTTT. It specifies CASSSESVYTEAFF.

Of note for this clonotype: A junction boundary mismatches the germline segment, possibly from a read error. This chain's CDR3 is CATSDSRLTGGYNKQFF. In DNA, the CDR3 is TGTGCCACCAGTGATTCTCGCCTCACAGGGGGCTACAATAAGCAGTTCTTC. The chain employs TRBV24-1 and TRBJ2-1; 9 bases align to TRBD1. The CDR3 is 17 amino acids. Germline values: CDR1 KGHDR, CDR2 SFDVKD.

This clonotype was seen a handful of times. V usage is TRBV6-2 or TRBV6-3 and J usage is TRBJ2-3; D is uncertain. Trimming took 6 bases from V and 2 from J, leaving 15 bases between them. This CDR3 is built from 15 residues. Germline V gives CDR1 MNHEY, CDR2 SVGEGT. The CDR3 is CASRPPDGYTDTQYF. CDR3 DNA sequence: TGTGCCAGCAGGCCTCCGGACGGCTACACAGATACGCAGTATTTT.

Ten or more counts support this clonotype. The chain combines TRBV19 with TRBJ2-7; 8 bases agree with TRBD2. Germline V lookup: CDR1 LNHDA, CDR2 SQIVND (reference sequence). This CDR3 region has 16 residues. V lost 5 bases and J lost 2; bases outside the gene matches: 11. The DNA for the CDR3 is TGTGCCAGTAGTCCCGAGGTAGCGGGGCCCGCCTACGAGCAGTACTTC. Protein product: CASSPEVAGPAYEQYF.

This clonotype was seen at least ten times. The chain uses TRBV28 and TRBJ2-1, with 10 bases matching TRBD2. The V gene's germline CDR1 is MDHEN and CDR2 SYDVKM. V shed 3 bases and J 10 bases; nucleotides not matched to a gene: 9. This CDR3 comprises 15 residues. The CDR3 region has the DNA TGTGCCAGCAGTTTTAGAGCGGGAGGGCCTTCGGAGCAGTTCTTC. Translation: CASSFRAGGPSEQFF.

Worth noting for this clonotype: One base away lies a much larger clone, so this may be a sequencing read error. The CDR3 here is CAGSPFDEQYF. The CDR3 region has the DNA TGTGCCGGCAGCCCCTTTGACGAGCAGTACTTC. The chain has TRBV7-9 and TRBJ2-7; D remains unclear. CDR3 length equals 11 residues. The germline V gene has CDR1 SEHNR and CDR2 FQNEAQ (reference sequence).

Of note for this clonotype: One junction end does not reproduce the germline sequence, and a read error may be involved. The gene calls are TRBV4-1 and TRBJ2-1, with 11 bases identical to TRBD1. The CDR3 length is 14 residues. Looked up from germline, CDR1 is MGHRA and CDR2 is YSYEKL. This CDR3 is CVSSHGQGADEQFF. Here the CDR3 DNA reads TGCGTCAGCAGCCACGGACAGGGGGCTGATGAGCAGTTCTTC.

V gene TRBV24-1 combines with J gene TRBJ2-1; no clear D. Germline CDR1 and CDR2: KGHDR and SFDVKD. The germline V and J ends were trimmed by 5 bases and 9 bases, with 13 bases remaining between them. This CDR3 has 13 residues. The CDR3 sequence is CATSALRGSEQFF. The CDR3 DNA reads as TGTGCCACCAGTGCCCTGCGAGGAAGTGAGCAGTTCTTC.

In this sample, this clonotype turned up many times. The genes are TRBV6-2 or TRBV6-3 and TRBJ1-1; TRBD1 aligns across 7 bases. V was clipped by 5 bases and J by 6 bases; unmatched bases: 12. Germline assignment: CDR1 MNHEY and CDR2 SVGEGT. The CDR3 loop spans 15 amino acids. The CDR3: CASSTRQGGWAEAFF. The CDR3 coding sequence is TGTGCCAGCAGTACCCGACAGGGAGGTTGGGCTGAAGCTTTCTTT.

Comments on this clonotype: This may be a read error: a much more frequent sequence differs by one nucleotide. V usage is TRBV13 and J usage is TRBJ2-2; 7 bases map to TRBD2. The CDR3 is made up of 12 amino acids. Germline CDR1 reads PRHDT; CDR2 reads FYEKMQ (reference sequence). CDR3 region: CAGSGTTGELFF. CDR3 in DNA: TGTGCCGGCAGCGGGACGACCGGGGAGCTGTTTTTT. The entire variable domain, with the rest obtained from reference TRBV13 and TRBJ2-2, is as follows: AAGVIQSPRHLIKEKRETATLKCYPIPRHDTVYWYQQGPGQDPQFLISFYEKMQSDKGSIPDRFSAQQFSDYHSELNMSSLELGDSALYFCAGSGTTGELFFGEGSRLTVL.

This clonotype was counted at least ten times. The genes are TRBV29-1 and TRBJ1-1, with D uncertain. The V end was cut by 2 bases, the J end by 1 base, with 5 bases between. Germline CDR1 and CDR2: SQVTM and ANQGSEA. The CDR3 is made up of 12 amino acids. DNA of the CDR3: TGCAGCGTTGAATTCCAGAACACTGAAGCTTTCTTT. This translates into CSVEFQNTEAFF. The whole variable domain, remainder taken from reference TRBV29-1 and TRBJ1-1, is SAVISQKPSRDICQRGTSLTIQCQVDSQVTMMFWYRQQPGQSLTLIATANQGSEATYESGFVIDKFPISRPNLTFSTLTVSNMSPEDSSIYLCSVEFQNTEAFFGQGTRLTVV.

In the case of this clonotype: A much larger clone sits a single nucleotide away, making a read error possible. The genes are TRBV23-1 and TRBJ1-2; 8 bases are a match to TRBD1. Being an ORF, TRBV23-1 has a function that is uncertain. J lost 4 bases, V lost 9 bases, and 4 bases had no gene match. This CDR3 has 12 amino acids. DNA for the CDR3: TGCGCCAGGGACAGGGCTCCCTATGGCTACACCTTC. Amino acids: CARDRAPYGYTF.

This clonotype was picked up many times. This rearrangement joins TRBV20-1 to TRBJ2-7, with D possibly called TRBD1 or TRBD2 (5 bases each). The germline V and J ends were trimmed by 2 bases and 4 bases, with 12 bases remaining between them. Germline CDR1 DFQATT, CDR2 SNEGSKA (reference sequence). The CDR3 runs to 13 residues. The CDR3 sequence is CSARQGTAYEQYF. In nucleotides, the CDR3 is TGCAGTGCTAGACAAGGGACCGCATACGAGCAGTACTTC.

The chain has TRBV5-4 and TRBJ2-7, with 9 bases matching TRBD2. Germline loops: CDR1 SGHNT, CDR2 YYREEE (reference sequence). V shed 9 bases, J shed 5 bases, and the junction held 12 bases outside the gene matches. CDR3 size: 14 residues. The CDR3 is CATSGAGGPHEQYF. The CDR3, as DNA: TGTGCCACCTCGGGAGCGGGGGGTCCCCACGAGCAGTACTTC. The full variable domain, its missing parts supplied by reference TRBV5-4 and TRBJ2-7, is ETGVTQSPTHLIKTRGQQVTLRCSSQSGHNTVSWYQQALGQGPQFIFQYYREEENGRGNFPPRFSGLQFPNYSSELNVNALELDDSALYLCATSGAGGPHEQYFGPGTRLTVT.

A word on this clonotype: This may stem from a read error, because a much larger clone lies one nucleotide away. CDR3 residues: CASSYSGVLGDDEQLF. The DNA for the CDR3 is TGTGCCAGCAGTTACTCCGGGGTTTTGGGGGATGATGAGCAGCTCTTC. The rearrangement links TRBV6-5 to TRBJ2-1; the D call may be TRBD1 or TRBD2 (5 bases each). Germline V gives CDR1 MNHEY, CDR2 SVGAGI. The CDR3 sequence is 16 residues long.

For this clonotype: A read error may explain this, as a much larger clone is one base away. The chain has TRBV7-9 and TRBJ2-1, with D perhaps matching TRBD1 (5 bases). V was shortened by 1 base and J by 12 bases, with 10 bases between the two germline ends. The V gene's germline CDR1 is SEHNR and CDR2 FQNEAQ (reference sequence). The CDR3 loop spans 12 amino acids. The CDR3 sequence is CASSLEGYGQFF. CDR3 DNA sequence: TGTGCCAGCAGCTTAGAGGGGTATGGGCAGTTCTTC.

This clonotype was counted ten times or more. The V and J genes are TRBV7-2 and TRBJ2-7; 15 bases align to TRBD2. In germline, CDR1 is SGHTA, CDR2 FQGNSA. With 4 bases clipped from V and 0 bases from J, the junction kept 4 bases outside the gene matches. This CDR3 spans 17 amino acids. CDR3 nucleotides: TGTGCCAGCAGCTACGGGACTAGCGGGGGGAGCTCCTACGAGCAGTACTTC. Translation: CASSYGTSGGSSYEQYF. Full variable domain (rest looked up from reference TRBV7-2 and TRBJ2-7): GAGVSQSPSNKVTEKGKDVELRCDPISGHTALYWYRQSLGQGLEFLIYFQGNSAPDKSGLPSDRFSAERTGGSVSTLTIQRTQQEDSAVYLCASSYGTSGGSSYEQYFGPGTRLTVT.